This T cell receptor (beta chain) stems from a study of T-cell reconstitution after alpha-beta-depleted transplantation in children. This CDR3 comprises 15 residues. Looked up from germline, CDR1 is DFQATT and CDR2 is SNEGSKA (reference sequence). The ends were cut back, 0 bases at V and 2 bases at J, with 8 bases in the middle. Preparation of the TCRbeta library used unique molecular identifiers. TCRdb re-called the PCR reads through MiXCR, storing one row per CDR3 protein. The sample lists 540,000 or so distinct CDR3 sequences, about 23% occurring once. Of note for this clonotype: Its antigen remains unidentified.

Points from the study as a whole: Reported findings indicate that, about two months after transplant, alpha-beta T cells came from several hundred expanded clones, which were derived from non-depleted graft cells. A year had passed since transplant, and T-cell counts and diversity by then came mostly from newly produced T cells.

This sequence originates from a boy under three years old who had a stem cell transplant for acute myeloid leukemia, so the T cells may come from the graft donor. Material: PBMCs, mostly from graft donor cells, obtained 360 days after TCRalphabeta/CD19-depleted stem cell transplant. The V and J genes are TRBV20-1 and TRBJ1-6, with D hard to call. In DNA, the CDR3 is TGCAGTGCTAGAGAGGGTCGCGCCTATAATTCACCCCTCCACTTT. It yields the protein CSAREGRAYNSPLHF.